A few counts support the clone carrying this T cell receptor beta chain. What it binds is unknown. Study-level points and caveats: Tumor Treg TCRs overlapped most with tumor naive CD4+ cells.

The V end was cut by 5 bases, the J end by 5 bases, with 12 bases between. CDR1 is SNHLY and CDR2 is FYNNEI in the germline V gene. The length of the CDR3 is 14 residues. After constant-region reverse-primer amplification, full-length variable regions underwent semi-nested PCR with Nested Universal Primer A. TCRdb passed the 5' RACE reads through MiXCR, listing each CDR3 protein once. The repertoire holds approximately 41,000 distinct CDR3 sequences, 25% to 35% seen once, with approximately 3.7% in the top ten. Sample: memory CD4+ T cells sorted from a lymph node. Indicated subset: memory CD4+ T cells, CD4+CD45RO+CD25-. The chain has TRBV2 and TRBJ2-2, with a possible D match to TRBD2 (6 bases). This TCR came from a female donor with breast cancer. CDR3 sequence reads: CASSREPGTGELFF. CDR3 DNA: TGTGCCAGCAGTCGGGAGCCGGGAACCGGGGAGCTGTTTTTT.